Each of the 5 T cell receptor beta chains below was sequenced from the same sample in a study of T cells in narcolepsy. Clones were read by immunoSEQ multiplex PCR, and TCRdb kept only the in-frame ones, dropping some. The table lists 25,000 to 35,000 clones, 78% of them singletons. The specimen sequenced was CD45RA- memory CD4+ T cells from PBMCs. The receptors shown here come from a human donor with narcolepsy.

The chain links TRBV6-6 to TRBJ2-3; TRBD1 is a possible D gene (6 bases). Germline V CDR1 and CDR2: MNHNY, SVGAGI (reference sequence). V was clipped by 6 bases and J by 3 bases, with 10 bases between them. The CDR3 covers 13 residues. The CDR3 DNA sequence: TGTGCCAGCAGAACCACAGGGACAGATACGCAGTATTTT. Translation: CASRTTGTDTQYF.

This clone came up a few times. The rearrangement links TRBV29-1 to TRBJ1-1; 8 nucleotides agree with TRBD1. Germline CDR1 is SQVTM and CDR2 is ANQGSEA. The V and J ends lost 8 bases and 1 base, in that order; junction bases with no gene match: 6. The length of the CDR3 is 13 residues. CDR3 protein: CSSWDRPNTEAFF. The CDR3 region has the DNA TGCAGCTCATGGGACAGGCCGAACACTGAAGCTTTCTTT.

The chain employs TRBV21-1 and TRBJ1-1. TRBV21-1 is tagged as a pseudogene. The CDR3 length is 13 residues. In nucleotides, the CDR3 is TGTGCCAGCAGCAAAGTAGGGAACACTGAAGCTTTCTTT. Amino acid sequence: CASSKVGNTEAFF.

This chain connects TRBV5-6 to TRBJ2-2; 7 bases are a match to TRBD1. The CDR3 sequence is 15 residues long. Germline CDR1 reads SGHDT; CDR2 reads YYEEEE. V gave up 3 bases and J gave up 1 base; unmatched junction bases: 3. The CDR3: CASSSDRLNTGELFF. The CDR3 DNA sequence: TGTGCCAGCAGCTCGGACAGGTTGAACACCGGGGAGCTGTTTTTT.

The rearrangement uses TRBV6-5 and TRBJ1-2, with D hard to call. Germline CDR1 is MNHEY and CDR2 is SVGAGI. Trimming shortened V by 5 bases and J by 6 bases, and 16 bases separated the two germline ends. The CDR3 is made up of 14 amino acids. For the CDR3, the DNA is TGTGCCAGCAGTGAAGAGGGTTCGTGGGATGGCTACACCTTC. Residues: CASSEEGSWDGYTF.